This passage covers 16 T cell receptor beta chains from one sample sequenced in a study of blood T cell repertoires in COVID-19. Clones were sequenced by immunoSEQ multiplex PCR, and TCRdb holds only the in-frame ones, with some missing. The sample consists of 130,000 or so clones, about 87% of them appearing once. The sequenced sample was peripheral blood. Receptor source: a man aged 50 to 60 with acute or convalescent COVID-19.

The chain uses TRBV6-5 and TRBJ1-1; the D gene is possibly TRBD1 (5 bases). CDR3 length: 11 residues. V lost 5 bases, J lost 8 bases, and 9 bases lay in between. Germline V lookup: CDR1 MNHEY, CDR2 SVGAGI. The DNA of the CDR3 is TGTGCCAGCAGTCAGGGTGTAGAAGCTTTCTTT. It yields the protein CASSQGVEAFF.

This chain joins TRBV7-8 and TRBJ1-2, with 7 bases that match TRBD1. The germline gives CDR1 SGHVS, CDR2 FQNEAQ. V shed 5 bases and J 5 bases; nucleotides not matched to a gene: 5. The CDR3 extends over 13 amino acids. The CDR3 DNA is TGTGCCAGCAGCAGCAGGGGGAGTTATGGCTACACCTTC. Protein: CASSSRGSYGYTF.

This clone appeared a single time. CDR3 region: CASSLSQGPGNTIYF. In nucleotides, the CDR3 is TGCGCCAGCAGCTTGTCCCAGGGGCCTGGAAACACCATATATTTT. The chain carries TRBV5-1 and TRBJ1-3; TRBD1 might be the D (6 bases). Trimming took 1 base from V and 2 from J, leaving 10 bases between them. The CDR3 covers 15 residues. CDR1 SGHRS and CDR2 YFSETQ come from the germline V gene. Full variable domain (outside the CDR3, taken from reference TRBV5-1 and TRBJ1-3): KAGVTQTPRYLIKTRGQQVTLSCSPISGHRSVSWYQQTPGQGLQFLFEYFSETQRNKGNFPGRFSGRQFSNSRSEMNVSTLELGDSALYLCASSLSQGPGNTIYFGEGSWLTVV.

This clone has just one count. The J gene is TRBJ1-1, the V gene TRBV7-9; TRBD1 agrees at 9 bases. The V gene end was trimmed by 4 bases and the J gene end by 0 bases; junction bases not matched to a gene: 3. Germline V gene data show CDR1 as SEHNR and CDR2 as FQNEAQ (reference sequence). The CDR3 is made up of 15 amino acids. CDR3 nucleotide sequence: TGTGCCAGCAGCTCGTGGGACAGGGTGAACACTGAAGCTTTCTTT. It specifies CASSSWDRVNTEAFF.

The chain links TRBV28 to TRBJ1-2, with 9 bases identical to TRBD1. Per germline, CDR1 MDHEN and CDR2 SYDVKM. V lost 6 bases to trimming and J lost 2 bases; unmatched junction nucleotides: 7. This CDR3 comprises 15 residues. The DNA of the CDR3 is TGTGCCAGCAGCCGTCGACAGGGGGGAAACTATGGCTACACCTTC. It specifies CASSRRQGGNYGYTF.

The rearrangement links TRBV19 to TRBJ1-4; a possible D gene is TRBD1 (6 bases). V was cut by 7 bases and J by 4 bases, with 22 bases left in between. The CDR3 has 17 amino acids. Per the germline V gene, CDR1 is LNHDA and CDR2 is SQIVND (reference sequence). The CDR3 is CASNGLLGTKNNEKLFF. The CDR3 DNA reads TGTGCCAGTAATGGGCTGCTAGGGACAAAGAATAATGAAAAACTGTTTTTT.

V and J are TRBV5-4 and TRBJ2-7; 7 positions match TRBD1. This CDR3 is 15 amino acids long. Germline CDR1 SGHNT, CDR2 YYREEE (reference sequence). The V gene end was trimmed by 4 bases and the J gene end by 0 bases; junction bases not matched to a gene: 7. The CDR3 protein is CASSPSGQLSYEQYF. The CDR3, as DNA: TGTGCCAGCAGCCCGTCGGGACAGCTCTCCTACGAGCAGTACTTC.

The rearrangement uses TRBV3-1 (or the pseudogene TRBV3-2) and TRBJ1-2, with D perhaps TRBD1 (6 bases). V was pared by 5 bases and J by 4 bases, with 14 bases between. Germline lookup yields CDR1 LGHDT and CDR2 YNNKEL (reference sequence). The CDR3 covers 14 residues. The CDR3: CASSLQGFFYGYTF. CDR3 coding DNA: TGTGCCAGCAGCTTACAGGGTTTTTTCTATGGCTACACCTTC.

This clone was counted a single time. The chain is built from TRBV19 and TRBJ1-5, with 7 bases aligning to TRBD1. The CDR3 consists of 18 residues. The V and J ends lost 0 bases and 0 bases, in that order; junction bases with no gene match: 8. The germline gives CDR1 LNHDA, CDR2 SQIVND (reference sequence). The DNA of the CDR3 is TGTGCCAGTAGTATAGAGCACAGGGGCCTCTATAGCAATCAGCCCCAGCATTTT. It translates to CASSIEHRGLYSNQPQHF. The full variable domain, its missing parts supplied by reference TRBV19 and TRBJ1-5, is DGGITQSPKYLFRKEGQNVTLSCEQNLNHDAMYWYRQDPGQGLRLIYYSQIVNDFQKGDIAEGYSVSREKKESFPLTVTSAQKNPTAFYLCASSIEHRGLYSNQPQHFGDGTRLSIL.

This chain joins TRBV5-4 and TRBJ2-1; 10 positions match TRBD2. CDR3 length equals 15 residues. CDR1 and CDR2 (germline): SGHNT, YYREEE (reference sequence). V shed 2 bases and J 10 bases; nucleotides not matched to a gene: 9. CDR3 DNA sequence: TGTGCCAGCAGCTTACCGGGACTAGCGAACGTGGAGCAGTTCTTC. Translation gives CASSLPGLANVEQFF. The full variable domain, in which reference TRBV5-4 and TRBJ2-1 provide the parts outside the CDR3, is ETGVTQSPTHLIKTRGQQVTLRCSSQSGHNTVSWYQQALGQGPQFIFQYYREEENGRGNFPPRFSGLQFPNYSSELNVNALELDDSALYLCASSLPGLANVEQFFGPGTRLTVL.

The gene calls are TRBV5-1 and TRBJ2-1; tentatively, D is TRBD2 (6 bases). Per the germline V gene, CDR1 is SGHRS and CDR2 is YFSETQ. Deletions cut 9 bases from V and 7 bases from J, with 23 bases between. This CDR3 is built from 15 residues. The CDR3 sequence: CATTGGGTRANEQFF. CDR3 nucleotide sequence: TGCGCCACCACTGGGGGAGGTACACGGGCGAATGAGCAGTTCTTC.

Only one count was recorded for this clone. This sequence joins TRBV4-1 and TRBJ1-1; no reliable D call. The germline CDR1 and CDR2 sequences are MGHRA and YSYEKL. This CDR3 has 15 amino acids. V was cut by 2 bases and J by 5 bases, with 15 bases left in between. This CDR3 reads CASSQPTRPETEAFF. CDR3 sequence (DNA): TGCGCCAGCAGCCAACCTACTCGTCCTGAGACTGAAGCTTTCTTT.

The V call is TRBV6-2 or TRBV6-3, the J call TRBJ2-4; D possibly corresponds to TRBD2 (5 bases). CDR3 length equals 16 residues. CDR1 MNHEY and CDR2 SVGEGT come from the germline V gene. Trimming took off 2 bases at V and 5 bases at J, with 16 bases between the two ends. CDR3 amino acids: CASSYPPEGVENIQYF. In nucleotides, the CDR3 is TGTGCCAGCAGTTACCCTCCAGAGGGAGTCGAAAACATTCAGTACTTC.

CDR3 sequence (DNA): TGTGCCAGCAGGACTCTAGCGGGAGTTGGCTACGAGCAGTACTTC. Its protein product is CASRTLAGVGYEQYF. The chain recombines TRBV28 with TRBJ2-7; 10 bases agree with TRBD2. The germline CDR1 and CDR2 sequences are MDHEN and SYDVKM. The V segment lost 6 bases and the J segment 3 bases; nucleotides outside the gene matches: 8. The CDR3 is made up of 15 amino acids.

Here the CDR3 DNA reads TGTGCCAGCTCACCTACAGGGGCCCCTAGCAATGAGCAGTTCTTC. It specifies CASSPTGAPSNEQFF. The chain employs TRBV18 and TRBJ2-1, with 7 bases matching TRBD1. Germline assignment: CDR1 KGHSH and CDR2 LQKENI. CDR3 length: 15 residues. V shed 3 bases, J shed 6 bases, and the junction held 8 bases outside the gene matches.

The rearrangement joins TRBV5-1 to TRBJ2-5; 10 nucleotides line up with TRBD2. CDR3 size: 16 residues. From germline, CDR1 is SGHRS and CDR2 YFSETQ. J lost 2 bases, V lost 7 bases, and 11 bases had no gene match. The CDR3: CASAFVTSGRQETQYF. For the CDR3, the DNA is TGCGCCAGCGCGTTCGTGACTAGCGGGCGTCAAGAGACCCAGTACTTC.